Sequencing of this T cell receptor (beta chain) was carried out in a study of post-analysis software for immune sequencing data. Study findings and constraints: Patients carried 4 or 5 TRBV segments more frequently than controls did, and TRBV5-6, TRBV5-1 and TRBV20-1 were among them.

The authors incorporated unique molecular identifiers into the TCR beta cDNA libraries. TCRdb re-analysed the PCR reads in MiXCR, keeping a single row per CDR3 protein. The sample includes roughly 730,000 distinct CDR3 sequences, 25% to 30% seen only once; the top ten take approximately 0.6%. This clonotype was seen a single time. Its specificity is unknown. With V trimmed by 3 bases and J by 6 bases, 9 bases remained unmatched. Germline assignment: CDR1 SEHNR and CDR2 FQNEAQ (reference sequence). This CDR3 has 15 amino acids. The genes are TRBV7-9 and TRBJ1-2; 8 bases line up with TRBD1. The clonotype comes from a girl aged 10-17 years with multiple sclerosis. Material for sequencing was blood. CDR3 amino acids: CASSFLPGGGHGYTF. For the CDR3, the DNA is TGTGCCAGCAGCTTCCTCCCAGGGGGCGGCCATGGCTACACCTTC.